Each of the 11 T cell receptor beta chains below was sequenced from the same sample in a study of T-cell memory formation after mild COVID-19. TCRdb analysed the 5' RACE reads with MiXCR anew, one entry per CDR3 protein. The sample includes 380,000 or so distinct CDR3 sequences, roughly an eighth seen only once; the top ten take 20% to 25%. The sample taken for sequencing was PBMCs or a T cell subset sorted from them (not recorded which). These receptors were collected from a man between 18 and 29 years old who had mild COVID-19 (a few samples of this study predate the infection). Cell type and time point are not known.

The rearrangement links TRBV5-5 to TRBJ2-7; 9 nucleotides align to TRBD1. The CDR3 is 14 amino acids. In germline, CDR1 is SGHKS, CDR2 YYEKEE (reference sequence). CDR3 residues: CAISSPGQGYEQYV. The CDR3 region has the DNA TGTGCCATCAGCTCCCCGGGACAGGGCTACGAGCAGTACGTC.

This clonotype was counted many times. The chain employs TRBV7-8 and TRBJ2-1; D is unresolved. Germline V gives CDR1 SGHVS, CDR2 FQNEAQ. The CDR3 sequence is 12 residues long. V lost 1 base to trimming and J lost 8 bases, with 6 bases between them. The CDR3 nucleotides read TGTGCCAGCAGCTTAGAATTGGATGAGCAGTTCTTC. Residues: CASSLELDEQFF. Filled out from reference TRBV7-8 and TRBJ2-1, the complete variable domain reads GAGVSQSPRYKVAKRGQDVALRCDPISGHVSLFWYQQALGQGPEFLTYFQNEAQLDKSGLPSDRFFAERPEGSVSTLKIQRTQQEDSAVYLCASSLELDEQFFGPGTRLTVL.

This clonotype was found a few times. The DNA of the CDR3 is TGTGCCAGCAGCCCTAAGATAGACTACGAGCAGTACGTC. It specifies CASSPKIDYEQYV. The rearrangement uses TRBV6-6 and TRBJ2-7; no firm D call. CDR3 length: 13 residues. Germline V gene sequence: CDR1 MNHNY, CDR2 SVGAGI (reference sequence). V lost 6 bases and J lost 3, with 12 bases in between.

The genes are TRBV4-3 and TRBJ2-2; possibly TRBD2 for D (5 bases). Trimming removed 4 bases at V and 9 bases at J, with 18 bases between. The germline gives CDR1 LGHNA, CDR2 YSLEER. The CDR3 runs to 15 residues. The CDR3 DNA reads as TGCGCCAGCAGCCCCTGGACTGGGAGCACTAGGGAGCTGTTTTTT. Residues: CASSPWTGSTRELFF.

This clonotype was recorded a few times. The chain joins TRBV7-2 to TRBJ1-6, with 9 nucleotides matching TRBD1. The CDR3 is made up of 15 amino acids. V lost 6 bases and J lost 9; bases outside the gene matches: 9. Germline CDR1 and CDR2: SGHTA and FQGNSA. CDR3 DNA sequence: TGTGCCAGCAGGGGTACCGGGACAGGGAGTTCACCCCTCCACTTT. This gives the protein CASRGTGTGSSPLHF.

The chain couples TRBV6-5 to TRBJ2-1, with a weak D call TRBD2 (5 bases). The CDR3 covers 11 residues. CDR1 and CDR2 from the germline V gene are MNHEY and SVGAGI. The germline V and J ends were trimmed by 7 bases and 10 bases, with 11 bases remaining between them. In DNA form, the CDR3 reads TGTGCCAGCACCTCCGGGGAGGAGCAGTTCTTC. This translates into CASTSGEEQFF.

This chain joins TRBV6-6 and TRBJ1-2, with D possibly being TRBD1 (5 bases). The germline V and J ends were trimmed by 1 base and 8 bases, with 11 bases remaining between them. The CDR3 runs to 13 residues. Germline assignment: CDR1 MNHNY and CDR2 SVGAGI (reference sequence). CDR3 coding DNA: TGTGCCAGCAGTTACTTGGGGGAGAGCGGCTACACCTTC. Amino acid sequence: CASSYLGESGYTF.

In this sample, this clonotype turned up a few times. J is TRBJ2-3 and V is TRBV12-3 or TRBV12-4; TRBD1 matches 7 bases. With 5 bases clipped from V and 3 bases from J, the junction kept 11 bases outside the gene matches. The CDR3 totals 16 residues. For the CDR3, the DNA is TGTGCCAGCAGTCCCTCGACAGGGTCTGGGACAGATACGCAGTATTTT. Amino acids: CASSPSTGSGTDTQYF.

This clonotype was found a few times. This CDR3 is CASSPSVEVVGTGELFF. CDR3 in DNA: TGCGCCAGCAGCCCATCGGTAGAGGTAGTGGGGACCGGGGAGCTGTTTTTT. J is TRBJ2-2 and V is TRBV5-1; D unclear. V was cut by 4 bases and J by 5 bases, with 21 bases left in between. The germline V gene has CDR1 SGHRS and CDR2 YFSETQ. The CDR3 has 17 residues.

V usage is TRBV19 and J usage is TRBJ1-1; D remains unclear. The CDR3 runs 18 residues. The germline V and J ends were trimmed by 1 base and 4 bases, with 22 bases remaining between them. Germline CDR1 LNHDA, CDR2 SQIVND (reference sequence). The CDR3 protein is CASSIAPIRRTRSTEAFF. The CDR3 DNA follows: TGTGCCAGTAGTATAGCCCCTATAAGACGAACTCGAAGCACTGAAGCTTTCTTT.

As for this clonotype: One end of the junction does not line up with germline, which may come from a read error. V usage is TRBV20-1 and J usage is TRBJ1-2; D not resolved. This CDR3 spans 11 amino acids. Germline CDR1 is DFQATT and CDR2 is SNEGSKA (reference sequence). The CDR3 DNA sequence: TGCAGTGCCAGAGAAGGCTATGGCTACACCTTC. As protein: CSAREGYGYTF.